This T cell receptor (beta chain) was documented in a study of T cells after yellow fever vaccination. TCRdb independently ran MiXCR on the 5' RACE reads; one entry per CDR3 protein. The sample comprises about 360,000 distinct CDR3 sequences, approximately 5.7% of which are singletons, and 15% rests with the top ten. This clonotype was detected ten times or more. V shed 0 bases and J 5 bases; nucleotides not matched to a gene: 6. The CDR3 length is 15 residues. The germline V gene encodes CDR1 SGDLS and CDR2 YYNGEE. This sample comprised PBMCs, obtained 5 days after the yellow fever booster vaccination. The TCR originated in a man aged 25-40 years who received the YFV17D yellow fever vaccine. The V gene is TRBV9, the J gene TRBJ2-5, with 8 bases lining up with TRBD2. CDR3: CASSVAGAGGETQYF. CDR3 bases: TGTGCCAGCAGCGTAGCCGGTGCGGGGGGTGAGACCCAGTACTTC.